Presented here are 32 T cell receptor beta chains from one specimen sequenced in a study of T cell clones after liver transplantation. TCRdb keeps only in-frame clones here, not all; method: immunoSEQ multiplex PCR. This sample has around 19,000 clones, with 80% to 90% found just once. The starting material was CD8+ T cells from blood, obtained before liver transplant. The receptor source for this set is a human donor who received a liver transplant.

This clone was seen more than once but under ten times. The rearrangement uses TRBV7-9 and TRBJ2-7, with unresolved D. CDR1 and CDR2 (germline): SEHNR, FQNEAQ (reference sequence). There are 12 residues in the CDR3. V gave up 3 bases and J gave up 2 bases, with 5 bases separating them. The CDR3 protein is CASSFLTYEQYF. The CDR3 coding sequence is TGTGCCAGCAGCTTTTTGACCTACGAGCAGTACTTC.

The rearrangement joins TRBV6-5 to TRBJ2-1, with D maybe TRBD2 (5 bases). Per germline, CDR1 MNHEY and CDR2 SVGAGI. The CDR3 is made up of 13 amino acids. The germline V and J ends were trimmed by 0 bases and 7 bases, with 7 bases remaining between them. The CDR3 sequence: CASSYSSGNEQFF. The CDR3 DNA reads as TGTGCCAGCAGTTACTCCTCGGGGAATGAGCAGTTCTTC.

The chain carries TRBV7-8 and TRBJ1-1, with D unclear. The CDR3 contains 14 residues. Germline loops: CDR1 SGHVS, CDR2 FQNEAQ. The ends were cut back, 5 bases at V and 6 bases at J, with 16 bases in the middle. CDR3 sequence (DNA): TGTGCCAGCAGCCCCCTCGGGTATATTGCTGAAGCTTTCTTT. Residues: CASSPLGYIAEAFF.

The gene calls are TRBV11-2 and TRBJ2-7; TRBD2 matches at 9 bases. CDR1 is SGHAT and CDR2 is FQNNGV in the germline V gene. V was clipped by 5 bases and J by 2 bases; unmatched bases: 4. The CDR3 length is 14 residues. CDR3 loop: CASSRTSATYEQYF. The CDR3 nucleotides are TGTGCCAGCAGCCGGACTAGCGCTACCTACGAGCAGTACTTC.

The chain couples TRBV20-1 to TRBJ2-7; D unresolved. The CDR3 length is 10 residues. Per germline, CDR1 DFQATT and CDR2 SNEGSKA (reference sequence). The V and J ends lost 2 bases and 5 bases respectively, with 4 bases between them. Written as DNA, the CDR3 is TGCAGTGCTAGATACGACGAGCAGTACTTC. It encodes CSARYDEQYF.

In this sample, this clone turned up a few times. V gene TRBV21-1 combines with J gene TRBJ2-1. TRBV21-1 is described as a pseudogene. The CDR3 covers 18 residues. The CDR3 region has the DNA TGTGCCAGCAGCAAAGGGGGTGAAGGGGGGCGCAGGGTCAATGAGCAGTTCTTC. Translating gives CASSKGGEGGRRVNEQFF.

The J gene is TRBJ1-1, the V gene TRBV27, with TRBD1 as a possible D gene (6 bases). The CDR3 has 13 amino acids. Trimming removed 6 bases from V and 1 base from J, with 9 bases in between. Germline V gene sequence: CDR1 MNHEY, CDR2 SMNVEV (reference sequence). The CDR3 spells CASRAGANTEAFF. The CDR3 DNA reads as TGTGCCAGCAGGGCGGGGGCGAACACTGAAGCTTTCTTT.

V gene TRBV7-3 combines with J gene TRBJ2-1; 11 nucleotides align to TRBD2. The V gene end was trimmed by 2 bases and the J gene end by 9 bases; junction bases not matched to a gene: 6. The CDR3 is made up of 15 amino acids. Germline V CDR1 and CDR2: SGHTA, FQGTGA. Here the CDR3 DNA reads TGTGCCAGCAGCTTAGGTAGCGGGAGGGCTATTGAGCAGTTCTTC. This codes for CASSLGSGRAIEQFF.

V usage is TRBV5-5 and J usage is TRBJ2-5; 15 nucleotides line up with TRBD2. The trim removed 4 bases at V and 5 bases at J, leaving 3 bases unmatched. The CDR3 loop spans 15 amino acids. The germline gives CDR1 SGHKS, CDR2 YYEKEE (reference sequence). The chain's CDR3 is CASSTGTSGGETQYF. CDR3 in DNA: TGTGCCAGCAGCACAGGGACTAGCGGGGGGGAGACCCAGTACTTC.

This clone has a handful of counts. V usage is TRBV4-2 and J usage is TRBJ1-2; D is ambiguous. Germline CDR1 and CDR2: LGHNA and YNFKEQ. V was pared by 0 bases and J by 4 bases, with 12 bases between. CDR3 length: 15 amino acids. CDR3 sequence (DNA): TGTGCCAGCAGCCAAGACTTCGGAGAGGGCTATGGCTACACCTTC. This encodes CASSQDFGEGYGYTF.

This clone occurred a few times. The chain recombines TRBV10-3 with TRBJ2-7; TRBD1 matches at 9 bases. Germline trimming cut 2 bases from V and 2 bases from J; bases unmatched to any gene: 1. Germline assignment: CDR1 ENHRY and CDR2 SYGVKD. This CDR3 has 14 residues. CDR3 DNA sequence: TGTGCCATCAGTGAGGGACAGGGGCCCTACGAGCAGTACTTC. It yields the protein CAISEGQGPYEQYF.

This clone was seen only once. The rearrangement uses TRBV27 and TRBJ2-7, with 12 bases aligning to TRBD2. This CDR3 spans 18 amino acids. V was clipped by 6 bases and J by 4 bases; unmatched bases: 16. Germline assignment: CDR1 MNHEY and CDR2 SMNVEV (reference sequence). CDR3 sequence reads: CASSTRGQRLAGDYEQYF. The CDR3 bases are TGTGCCAGCAGCACTCGGGGACAGAGACTAGCGGGAGATTACGAGCAGTACTTC.

This clone was counted only a few times. V and J are TRBV19 and TRBJ1-2, with unresolved D. With 3 bases removed from V and 6 bases from J, the gap between germline ends came to 5 bases. The CDR3 consists of 11 residues. Per germline, CDR1 LNHDA and CDR2 SQIVND (reference sequence). The CDR3 region has the DNA TGTGCCAGTAGTATGGGGAATGGCTACACCTTC. Protein product: CASSMGNGYTF. Drawing the rest from reference TRBV19 and TRBJ1-2, the complete variable domain is DGGITQSPKYLFRKEGQNVTLSCEQNLNHDAMYWYRQDPGQGLRLIYYSQIVNDFQKGDIAEGYSVSREKKESFPLTVTSAQKNPTAFYLCASSMGNGYTFGSGTRLTVV.

The chain joins TRBV28 to TRBJ1-4; D call uncertain. Germline V gene lookup returns CDR1 MDHEN and CDR2 SYDVKM. CDR3 size: 16 residues. V was cut by 3 bases and J by 4 bases, with 15 bases left in between. The CDR3 nucleotides are TGTGCCAGCAGTTTTGGTATAGGACCCCTTAATGAAAAACTGTTTTTT. Protein product: CASSFGIGPLNEKLFF.

The chain has TRBV29-1 and TRBJ2-2; possible D gene TRBD1, 5 bases. V shed 7 bases and J shed 0 bases, with 9 bases lying between them. The CDR3 covers 13 residues. From germline, CDR1 is SQVTM and CDR2 ANQGSEA. CDR3 loop: CSAVTANTGELFF. DNA for the CDR3: TGCAGCGCAGTGACAGCGAACACCGGGGAGCTGTTTTTT.

The chain has TRBV19 and TRBJ2-1; D call uncertain. The CDR3 extends over 14 amino acids. The V gene's germline CDR1 is LNHDA and CDR2 SQIVND (reference sequence). The V end was cut by 5 bases, the J end by 0 bases, with 8 bases between. CDR3 DNA: TGTGCCAGTAGTCTTGATAGCTCCTACAATGAGCAGTTCTTC. Residues: CASSLDSSYNEQFF. The whole variable domain, remainder taken from reference TRBV19 and TRBJ2-1, is DGGITQSPKYLFRKEGQNVTLSCEQNLNHDAMYWYRQDPGQGLRLIYYSQIVNDFQKGDIAEGYSVSREKKESFPLTVTSAQKNPTAFYLCASSLDSSYNEQFFGPGTRLTVL.

The chain recombines TRBV7-8 with TRBJ2-2, with D possibly being TRBD2 (5 bases). Germline V CDR1 and CDR2: SGHVS, FQNEAQ. V lost 5 bases, J lost 8 bases, and 18 bases lay in between. CDR3 length: 15 residues. Here the CDR3 reads CASSLVGGLGGELFF. The DNA for the CDR3 is TGTGCCAGCAGCCTAGTAGGAGGACTCGGGGGGGAGCTGTTTTTT.

The chain links TRBV5-6 to TRBJ2-2; D is uncertain. Germline CDR1 reads SGHDT; CDR2 reads YYEEEE. CDR3 size: 16 residues. Trimming removed 0 bases from V and 0 bases from J, with 9 bases in between. The chain's CDR3 is CASSLGVRANTGELFF. The CDR3 nucleotides read TGTGCCAGCAGCTTGGGAGTGAGAGCGAACACCGGGGAGCTGTTTTTT.

The DNA for the CDR3 is TGTGCCAGCAGGATAGGCCGAGGCACTGAAGCTTTCTTT. This codes for CASRIGRGTEAFF. The chain carries TRBV27 and TRBJ1-1, with D unresolved. V lost 6 bases and J 4 bases, leaving 12 bases between the germline ends. Germline V gene sequence: CDR1 MNHEY, CDR2 SMNVEV (reference sequence). The CDR3 consists of 13 residues.

The rearrangement joins TRBV21-1 to TRBJ1-5; no check of the table's D call, TRBD1, against the DNA was made. TRBV21-1 is a documented pseudogene. The CDR3 covers 20 residues. CDR3 coding DNA: TGTGCCAGCAGCAAGCAACGGGGGGAGAACAGGGGGCGCGTACGGCAGCCCCAGCATTTT. It yields the protein CASSKQRGENRGRVRQPQHF.

The V gene is TRBV7-9, the J gene TRBJ2-5; 13 positions match TRBD2. Germline V lookup: CDR1 SEHNR, CDR2 FQNEAQ (reference sequence). After removal of 1 base from V and 2 bases from J, the junction contained 1 base not matched to a gene. CDR3 length: 16 residues. The CDR3 sequence: CASSLGTSGGQETQYF. CDR3 in DNA: TGTGCCAGCAGCTTAGGGACTAGCGGGGGACAAGAGACCCAGTACTTC.

The count of this clone is one. This chain links TRBV27 with TRBJ2-1; 13 bases line up with TRBD2. After removal of 6 bases from V and 9 bases from J, the junction contained 8 bases not matched to a gene. There are 15 residues in the CDR3. In germline, CDR1 is MNHEY, CDR2 SMNVEV (reference sequence). The CDR3 reads CASRPGLAGVGEQFF. The CDR3 DNA is TGTGCCAGCAGACCCGGACTAGCGGGAGTTGGTGAGCAGTTCTTC.

The genes are TRBV12-2 and TRBJ2-7; the table's D call, TRBD2, was not checked against the DNA. TRBV12-2 is classified as a pseudogene. The CDR3 totals 11 residues. CDR3 nucleotides: TGTGCAAGTCGCCTCCGGCGGGGTCAGTACTTC. Its protein is CASRLRRGQYF.

The chain is built from TRBV11-2 and TRBJ1-1; D unresolved. Trimming took off 4 bases at V and 0 bases at J, with 15 bases between the two ends. From germline, CDR1 is SGHAT and CDR2 FQNNGV. This CDR3 has 16 amino acids. The DNA for the CDR3 is TGTGCCAGCAGCTCCCGGACCGAGTTCATGAACACTGAAGCTTTCTTT. This codes for CASSSRTEFMNTEAFF.

On this clone itself: At one end the junction does not follow the germline gene, possibly because of a read error. The rearrangement joins TRBV18 to TRBJ2-2, with D perhaps TRBD2 (6 bases). From germline, CDR1 is KGHSH and CDR2 LQKENI. The CDR3 covers 11 residues. The chain's CDR3 is CASSPTGDLFF. CDR3 coding DNA: TGTGCCAGCTCACCGACGGGGGACCTGTTTTTT.

The V and J genes are TRBV13 and TRBJ2-3; D is undetermined. CDR1 is PRHDT, CDR2 FYEKMQ, per germline (reference sequence). The CDR3 extends over 13 amino acids. The ends were cut back, 5 bases at V and 0 bases at J, with 6 bases in the middle. Here the CDR3 reads CASSPESTDTQYF. For the CDR3, the DNA is TGTGCCAGCAGCCCGGAGAGCACAGATACGCAGTATTTT.

V gene TRBV6-5 combines with J gene TRBJ2-1; D gene ambiguous. The V gene's germline CDR1 is MNHEY and CDR2 SVGAGI. Trimming took 0 bases from V and 10 from J, leaving 10 bases between them. The CDR3 has 13 residues. The CDR3 DNA sequence: TGTGCCAGCAGTTACTCAGGGTTGGGAGAGCAGTTCTTC. Its protein is CASSYSGLGEQFF.

The rearrangement joins TRBV6-4 to TRBJ2-2; D call uncertain. Germline values: CDR1 MRHNA, CDR2 SNTAGT. V lost 3 bases and J lost 7, with 6 bases in between. The CDR3 has 12 residues. The CDR3 spells CASSEVGGELFF. CDR3 nucleotide sequence: TGTGCCAGCAGTGAAGTGGGCGGGGAGCTGTTTTTT.

The chain is built from TRBV9 and TRBJ1-1; D is unresolved. V dropped 0 bases and J dropped 0 bases, with 6 bases sitting between them. Germline lookup yields CDR1 SGDLS and CDR2 YYNGEE. The CDR3 has 14 amino acids. CDR3 bases: TGTGCCAGCAGCGTAGCGGGCTTGAACACTGAAGCTTTCTTT. It is translated as CASSVAGLNTEAFF.

This clone came up a few times. The J gene is TRBJ2-1, the V gene TRBV29-1; 10 positions agree with TRBD1. V dropped 3 bases and J dropped 6; count of bases not matched to a gene: 11. In germline, CDR1 is SQVTM, CDR2 ANQGSEA. This CDR3 region has 16 residues. The CDR3 spells CSVDGFRDRGFNEQFF. CDR3 DNA: TGCAGCGTTGATGGGTTCCGGGACAGGGGTTTCAATGAGCAGTTCTTC.

This chain connects TRBV27 to TRBJ2-7; 7 bases match TRBD2. The CDR3 length is 11 residues. Germline CDR1 and CDR2: MNHEY and SMNVEV (reference sequence). Trimming took 8 bases from V and 2 from J; bases not matched to a gene: 0. CDR3 region: CASGRAYEQYF. The CDR3 DNA is TGTGCCAGCGGGAGGGCCTACGAGCAGTACTTC.

J is TRBJ1-2 and V is TRBV4-3, with unresolved D. Germline CDR1 is LGHNA and CDR2 is YSLEER. Trimming took 0 bases from V and 0 from J, leaving 17 bases between them. The CDR3 has 18 residues. The DNA for the CDR3 is TGCGCCAGCAGCCAAGAACACTCCCAGCCGGATGCTAACTATGGCTACACCTTC. This translates into CASSQEHSQPDANYGYTF.